This TCR beta chain was identified during a study of OX40 agonist ivuxolimab in advanced cancers. Overall study: Ivuxolimab is a fully human IgG2 antibody that activates OX40 (CD134). Overall study results and limits: No determination was made of the antigen specificity of the expanded peripheral T cells. Blood T cells, both CD4+ and CD8+, expanded clonally by week 6 at 0.1 to 3.0 mg/kg.

Blood got drawn at baseline, again on cycle 4 day 1, and then on cycle 7 day 1. To note about this clone: Its antigen remains unidentified.

Using immunoSEQ multiplex PCR, the repertoire was profiled, and TCRdb retains in-frame clones only, with some absent. Of 75,000 to 95,000 clones listed, around 92% are singletons. The germline V and J ends were trimmed by 4 bases and 0 bases, with 8 bases remaining between them. Germline V gene data show CDR1 as SGHTA and CDR2 as FQGTGA. The CDR3 is 14 amino acids. This TCR was recovered from an adult with an advanced solid tumor such as melanoma, head and neck, liver or kidney cancer. The chain links TRBV7-3 to TRBJ2-3; D is perhaps TRBD1 (5 bases). The sequencing used CD4+ or CD8+ T cells sorted from blood, collected in a trial of the OX40 agonist ivuxolimab. The CDR3 DNA is TGTGCCAGCAGCTCTAGGGGTAGCACAGATACGCAGTATTTT. Translated: CASSSRGSTDTQYF.